This T cell receptor (beta chain) emerged from a study of blood T cell repertoires in COVID-19. Background on the study: Acute-phase and convalescent COVID-19 samples originated in the United States, Italy and Spain. PBMCs, B-cell-depleted T cells, or T cells provided the cDNA or gDNA that made up the material.

In the source study's methods: Quantification of nucleated cells was approximated via reference gene primer amplification. Profiling relied on immunoSEQ multiplex PCR, and the TCRdb table lists in-frame clones only, not all of them. V, J and clone size are those of that table, while D and trimming were read from the DNA. The table records 300,000 to 400,000 clones, approximately 86% of them present only once. V dropped 4 bases and J dropped 3; count of bases not matched to a gene: 7. Germline-derived CDR1 and CDR2 are SGHRS and YFSETQ. This CDR3 has 17 amino acids. The TCR comes from a human donor in a cohort sampled during active COVID-19. The chain employs TRBV5-1 and TRBJ2-3; the match to TRBD2 covers 14 bases. Sequences were obtained from peripheral blood. The CDR3 region is CASSTGLAGAVTDTQYF. For the CDR3, the DNA is TGCGCCAGCAGCACGGGACTAGCGGGAGCCGTGACAGATACGCAGTATTTT.